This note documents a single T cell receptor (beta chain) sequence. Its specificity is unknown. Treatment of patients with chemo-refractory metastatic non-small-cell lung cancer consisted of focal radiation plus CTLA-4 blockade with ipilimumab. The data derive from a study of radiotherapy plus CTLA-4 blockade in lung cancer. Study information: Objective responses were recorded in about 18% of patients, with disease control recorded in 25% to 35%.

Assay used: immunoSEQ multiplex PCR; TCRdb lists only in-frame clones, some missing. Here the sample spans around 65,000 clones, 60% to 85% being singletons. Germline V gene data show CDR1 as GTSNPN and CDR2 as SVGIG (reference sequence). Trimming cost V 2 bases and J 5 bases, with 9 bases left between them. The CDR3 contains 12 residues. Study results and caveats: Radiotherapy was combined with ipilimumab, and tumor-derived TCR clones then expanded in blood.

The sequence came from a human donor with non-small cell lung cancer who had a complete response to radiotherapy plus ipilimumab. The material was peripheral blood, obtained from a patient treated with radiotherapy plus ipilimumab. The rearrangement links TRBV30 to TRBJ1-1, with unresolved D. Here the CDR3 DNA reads TGTGCCTGGAGTCAAGATGGGACTGAAGCTTTCTTT. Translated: CAWSQDGTEAFF.